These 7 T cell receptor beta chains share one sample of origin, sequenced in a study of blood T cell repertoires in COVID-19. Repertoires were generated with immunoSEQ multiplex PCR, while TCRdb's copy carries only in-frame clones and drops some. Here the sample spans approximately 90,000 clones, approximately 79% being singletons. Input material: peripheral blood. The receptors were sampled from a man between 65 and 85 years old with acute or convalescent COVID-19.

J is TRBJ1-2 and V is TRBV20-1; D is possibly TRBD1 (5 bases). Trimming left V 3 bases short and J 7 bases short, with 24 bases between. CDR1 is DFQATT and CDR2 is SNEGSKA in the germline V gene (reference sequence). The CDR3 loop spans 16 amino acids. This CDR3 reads CSASYPQGRGGGGYTF. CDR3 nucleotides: TGCAGTGCTAGTTACCCCCAAGGAAGGGGCGGTGGTGGCTACACCTTC.

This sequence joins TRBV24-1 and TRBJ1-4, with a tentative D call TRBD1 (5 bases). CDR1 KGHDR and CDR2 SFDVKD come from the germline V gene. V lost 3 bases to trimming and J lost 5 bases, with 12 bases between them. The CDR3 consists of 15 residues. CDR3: CATSDTGGPNEKLFF. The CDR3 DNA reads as TGTGCCACCAGTGATACGGGGGGACCAAATGAAAAACTGTTTTTT.

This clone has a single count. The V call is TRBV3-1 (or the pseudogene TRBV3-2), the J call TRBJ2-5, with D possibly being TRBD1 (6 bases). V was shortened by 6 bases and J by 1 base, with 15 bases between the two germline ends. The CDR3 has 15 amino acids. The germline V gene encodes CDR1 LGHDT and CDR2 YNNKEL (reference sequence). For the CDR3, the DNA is TGTGCCAGCAGATCGGACAGTACTTTCCAAGAGACCCAGTACTTC. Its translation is CASRSDSTFQETQYF.

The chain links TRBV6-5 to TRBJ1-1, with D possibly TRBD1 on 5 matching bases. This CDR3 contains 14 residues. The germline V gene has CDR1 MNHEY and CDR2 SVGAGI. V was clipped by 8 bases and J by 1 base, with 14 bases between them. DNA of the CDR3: TGTGCCAGCGCCGACGGACAACCGAACACTGAAGCTTTCTTT. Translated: CASADGQPNTEAFF.

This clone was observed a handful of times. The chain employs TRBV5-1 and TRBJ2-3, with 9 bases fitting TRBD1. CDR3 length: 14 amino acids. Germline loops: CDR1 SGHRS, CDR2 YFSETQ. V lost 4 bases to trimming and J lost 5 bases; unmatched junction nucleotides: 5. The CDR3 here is CASSKGQGGDTQYF. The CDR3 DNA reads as TGCGCCAGCAGCAAGGGACAGGGCGGAGATACGCAGTATTTT.

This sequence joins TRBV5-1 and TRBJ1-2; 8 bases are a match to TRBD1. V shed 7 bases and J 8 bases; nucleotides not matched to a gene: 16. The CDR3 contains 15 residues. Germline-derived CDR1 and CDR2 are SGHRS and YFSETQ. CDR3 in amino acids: CASRPSGGAVGGYTF. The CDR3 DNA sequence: TGCGCCAGCCGTCCCTCAGGGGGCGCAGTCGGCGGCTACACCTTC. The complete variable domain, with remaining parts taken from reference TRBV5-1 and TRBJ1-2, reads KAGVTQTPRYLIKTRGQQVTLSCSPISGHRSVSWYQQTPGQGLQFLFEYFSETQRNKGNFPGRFSGRQFSNSRSEMNVSTLELGDSALYLCASRPSGGAVGGYTFGSGTRLTVV.

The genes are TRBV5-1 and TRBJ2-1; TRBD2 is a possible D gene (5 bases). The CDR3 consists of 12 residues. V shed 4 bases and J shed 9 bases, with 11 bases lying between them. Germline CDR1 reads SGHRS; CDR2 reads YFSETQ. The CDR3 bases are TGCGCCAGCAGCAGGTCGGGGAGTGAGCAGTTCTTC. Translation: CASSRSGSEQFF. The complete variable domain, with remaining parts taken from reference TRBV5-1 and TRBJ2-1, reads KAGVTQTPRYLIKTRGQQVTLSCSPISGHRSVSWYQQTPGQGLQFLFEYFSETQRNKGNFPGRFSGRQFSNSRSEMNVSTLELGDSALYLCASSRSGSEQFFGPGTRLTVL.